This entry concerns a single TCR beta chain. What antigen it recognizes has not been identified. The input lacks base qualities; no much larger clone sits a single base away. From alopecia areata patients, peripheral blood was collected along with lesional scalp punch biopsies. Scalp biopsies from humans were placed right away in PAXgene tissue containers for fixation. CDR1 and CDR2 were assigned from the germline V gene (reference sequence) as LNHDA and SQIVND. V is trimmed back by 7 bases and J by 2 bases, and the junction contains 14 bases that no gene match accounts for. From its cysteine to its phenylalanine, the CDR3 spans 16 amino acids. Solely the CDR3 DNA is kept, with 48 bases framed from the first base. The method behind the library was the immunoSEQ multiplex PCR assay. To provide template for TCR sequencing, every sample had RNA extracted and reverse transcribed into cDNA. SuperScript III was used for first-strand cDNA synthesis, primed with a 2:1 mix of oligo-dT and random hexamers. Amplification bias was assessed with a synthetic immune receptor repertoire, and residual bias was removed computationally. The published analysis was carried out like this. Raw reads were preprocessed to remove errors, and CDR3 was defined by IMGT conventions from the conserved cysteine to phenylalanine. Clonality was calculated as 1 minus Shannon entropy normalized by log2 of the number of productive unique TCRs. CD4 or CD8 identity of scalp clones was inferred by cross-referencing scalp TCRbeta sequences with sorted blood CD4 and CD8 repertoires. Not all clones reach the TCRdb copy of this immuneACCESS table, which keeps in-frame sequences only. Checked studies attribute under half of the gap to unresolved V genes and leave the rest unexplained. From that table come the V and J calls and clone size; the DNA was used to work out D and trimming. The sample table holds 9,000 or so clones, of which 50% to 80% were seen once. The top ten hold about 16% of the sample.

The entry originates in a study of CD8+ T cells in alopecia areata (dated by TCRdb to the late 2010s). With respect to the entire study: The treated patients took part in an open-label pilot trial in which moderate-to-severe alopecia areata was treated with oral tofacitinib at 5 to 10 mg twice daily. Tofacitinib was administered for 6 to 18 months, and 6 months of follow-up off drug were then conducted to assess delayed response and recurrence. High-throughput TCRbeta sequencing was used to examine T cell clonal expansion in alopecia areata in both the C3H/HeJ mouse model and human patients. In humans, TCRbeta sequencing was performed on scalp tissue and on sorted CD4+ and CD8+ peripheral blood T cells from healthy controls and from patients with patchy or totalis/universalis alopecia areata. Tofacitinib-treated patients had biopsies at baseline and at 4 and 24 weeks of treatment, with a later scalp biopsy in several patients. Clonality in the scalp was compared among normal scalp (n=4), patchy alopecia areata scalp (n=8), and alopecia totalis/universalis scalp (n=8). RNA came from the PAXgene miRNA kit for fixed scalp, the miRNeasy kit for PBMCs, and the RNeasy kit for mouse skin. Amplification of TCRbeta CDR3 regions was done by immunoSEQ multiplex PCR using 35 Vbeta forward primers and 13 Jbeta reverse primers. Results and caveats for the whole study, not just this receptor: Compared with mice, TCR sequences shared between patients were less clear, possibly partly because of HLA diversity across the patient population. Lesional scalp, especially in alopecia totalis/universalis, showed higher clonality and more expanded CD8+ clones than normal scalp, suggesting antigenic drive. Unlike mouse skin, where gammadelta T cells dominate, normal human skin contains resident alphabeta T cells that get sequenced too, which complicates analysis of the scalp TCR repertoire.

The sample taken for sequencing was skin. This TCR came from a human donor with alopecia areata. The receptor chain draws on TRBV19 and TRBJ2-7, with 7 central nucleotides matching TRBD2. CDR3 loop: CASNPREGGPTYEQYF. The DNA reads as follows: TGTGCCAGTAACCCAAGGGAGGGAGGACCGACCTACGAGCAGTACTTC.